Below, 17 T cell receptor beta chains from the same sample are listed, as sequenced in a study of shared clonotypes between healthy human individuals. Produced via immunoSEQ multiplex PCR; TCRdb's table is partial and in-frame only. The sample holds more than 550,000 clones, around 90% seen once. Naive CD8 cells were CD45RO-negative, positively selected for CCR7, excluding terminally differentiated effector memory CD45RA+ cells. Sequenced material: naive CD8+ T cells sorted from blood. All receptors come from a man aged 30-40 years in good health.

This sequence joins TRBV27 and TRBJ2-7, with D unresolved. The V gene's germline CDR1 is MNHEY and CDR2 SMNVEV (reference sequence). The V and J ends lost 5 bases and 3 bases respectively, with 11 bases between them. This CDR3 comprises 13 residues. CDR3 DNA sequence: TGTGCCAGCAGTCCGGGTCGACTCTACGAGCAGTACTTC. As protein: CASSPGRLYEQYF.

DNA of the CDR3: TGTGCCAGCAGCTTCCGACCGGACACACCGGGATACGAGCAGTACTTC. Its protein is CASSFRPDTPGYEQYF. This chain links TRBV11-2 with TRBJ2-7, with D perhaps matching TRBD1 or TRBD2 (5 bases each). This CDR3 is 16 amino acids long. Trimming removed 3 bases at V and 4 bases at J, with 19 bases between. In germline, CDR1 is SGHAT, CDR2 FQNNGV.

Only one count was recorded for this clone. The V gene is TRBV21-1, the J gene TRBJ2-7; no check of the table's D call, TRBD2, against the DNA was made. TRBV21-1 is a pseudogene. The CDR3 runs 18 residues. The CDR3 region is CASSKGRIAGGSSYEQYF. CDR3 bases: TGTGCCAGCAGCAAAGGGCGGATAGCGGGAGGGTCTTCCTACGAGCAGTACTTC.

A note on this clone: Other DNA sequences within the sample encode an identical CDR3. The CDR3 sequence is CASSFRGGSYEQYF. CDR3 nucleotide sequence: TGTGCCAGCAGTTTTAGGGGAGGCTCCTACGAGCAGTACTTC. The chain has TRBV28 and TRBJ2-7; TRBD2 is a possible D gene (6 bases). Trimming removed 3 bases at V and 0 bases at J, with 9 bases between. The CDR3 is made up of 14 amino acids. CDR1 MDHEN and CDR2 SYDVKM come from the germline V gene.

V is TRBV6-1 and J is TRBJ2-1; the D gene is possibly TRBD1 (5 bases). Looked up from germline, CDR1 is MNHNS and CDR2 is SASEGT. The CDR3 covers 16 residues. V was shortened by 4 bases and J by 0 bases, with 13 bases between the two germline ends. In DNA, the CDR3 is TGTGCCAGCAGTGGCAGAGCAGGGATCTCCTACAATGAGCAGTTCTTC. Protein product: CASSGRAGISYNEQFF.

As for this clone: The same CDR3 is also encoded by other DNA sequences in this sample. J is TRBJ2-7 and V is TRBV11-2; D remains ambiguous. This CDR3 has 11 residues. Germline V gives CDR1 SGHAT, CDR2 FQNNGV. Trimming took off 1 base at V and 6 bases at J, with 4 bases between the two ends. DNA for the CDR3: TGTGCCAGCAGCTTAGCGGCCGAGCAGTACTTC. It specifies CASSLAAEQYF.

The chain is built from TRBV7-2 and TRBJ2-1; 9 bases agree with TRBD2. Per the germline V gene, CDR1 is SGHTA and CDR2 is FQGNSA. Trimming cost V 4 bases and J 5 bases; bases outside gene matches: 12. The CDR3 is 17 residues long. The CDR3 region is CASSSLQGLARHNEQFF. Here the CDR3 DNA reads TGTGCCAGCAGCTCCCTCCAGGGACTAGCAAGACACAATGAGCAGTTCTTC.

The CDR3 region is CASSRSSGFEQFF. CDR3 DNA: TGTGCCAGCAGTCGGTCTAGCGGGTTTGAGCAGTTCTTC. The chain joins TRBV27 to TRBJ2-1; 8 nucleotides agree with TRBD2. Per the germline V gene, CDR1 is MNHEY and CDR2 is SMNVEV (reference sequence). CDR3 length: 13 amino acids. V lost 5 bases to trimming and J lost 9 bases; unmatched junction nucleotides: 6.

This clone was found once. In DNA form, the CDR3 reads TGTGCCACCAGCAGTGACAGGTATAATAACTATGGCTACACCTTC. Translated: CATSSDRYNNYGYTF. The V call is TRBV15, the J call TRBJ1-2, with D possibly TRBD1 on 6 matching bases. The ends were cut back, 3 bases at V and 1 base at J, with 12 bases in the middle. CDR3 length: 15 amino acids. In germline, CDR1 is LNHNV, CDR2 YYDKDF (reference sequence).

This chain connects TRBV25-1 to TRBJ2-7, with a tentative D call TRBD2 (5 bases). Germline-derived CDR1 and CDR2 are MGHDK and SYGVNS. V was cut by 3 bases and J by 2 bases, with 17 bases left in between. The CDR3 is 16 amino acids. For the CDR3, the DNA is TGTGCCAGCAGTGAGGGGTGGGTAGCGCAAACCTACGAGCAGTACTTC. Translating gives CASSEGWVAQTYEQYF.

This chain connects TRBV11-2 to TRBJ2-7; 10 nucleotides agree with TRBD1. This CDR3 is built from 17 residues. V shed 5 bases, J shed 0 bases, and the junction held 10 bases outside the gene matches. Germline assignment: CDR1 SGHAT and CDR2 FQNNGV. The CDR3 loop is CASSPVLGQGISYEQYF. CDR3 DNA sequence: TGTGCCAGCAGCCCTGTTTTGGGACAGGGGATCTCCTACGAGCAGTACTTC.

The chain carries TRBV29-1 and TRBJ2-1, with TRBD2 identical over 13 bases. This CDR3 comprises 16 residues. CDR1 SQVTM and CDR2 ANQGSEA come from the germline V gene. Losses at the gene ends were 5 bases for V and 1 base for J; bases not matched to a gene: 5. DNA for the CDR3: TGCAGCGTTCAAGGACTAGCGGGAGAATCCTACAATGAGCAGTTCTTC. It translates to CSVQGLAGESYNEQFF.

This clone was picked up one time. J is TRBJ2-7 and V is TRBV29-1; 8 bases map to TRBD2. CDR1 SQVTM and CDR2 ANQGSEA come from the germline V gene. J gave up 1 base and V 6 bases, and 11 bases lay outside the gene matches. The CDR3 totals 15 residues. The CDR3 protein is CSVHLSGSESYEQYF. The DNA of the CDR3 is TGCAGCGTCCATTTAAGCGGGAGTGAGTCCTACGAGCAGTACTTC.

The J gene is TRBJ2-7, the V gene TRBV7-8; the D is unclear. Looked up from germline, CDR1 is SGHVS and CDR2 is FQNEAQ. This CDR3 contains 14 residues. Trimming took 3 bases from V and 3 from J, leaving 12 bases between them. The DNA of the CDR3 is TGTGCCAGCAGCTTCGAGGCCCCGAACTACGAGCAGTACTTC. Translating gives CASSFEAPNYEQYF.

The chain employs TRBV29-1 and TRBJ2-6; 8 bases map to TRBD1. The germline gives CDR1 SQVTM, CDR2 ANQGSEA. The CDR3 has 15 amino acids. V dropped 6 bases and J dropped 2; count of bases not matched to a gene: 6. CDR3 protein: CSVAGQGPGANVLTF. The CDR3, as DNA: TGCAGCGTGGCCGGACAGGGACCTGGGGCCAACGTCCTGACTTTC.

The J gene is TRBJ2-1, the V gene TRBV19; the match to TRBD2 covers 9 bases. The CDR3 covers 15 residues. V shed 3 bases, J shed 3 bases, and the junction held 3 bases outside the gene matches. Germline V gene sequence: CDR1 LNHDA, CDR2 SQIVND (reference sequence). CDR3 loop: CASSMSLAGYNEQFF. In DNA, the CDR3 is TGTGCCAGTAGTATGTCACTAGCGGGCTACAATGAGCAGTTCTTC.

This rearrangement joins TRBV29-1 to TRBJ2-7; 7 positions match TRBD2. V lost 1 base, J lost 0 bases, and 6 bases stayed unmatched. Germline loops: CDR1 SQVTM, CDR2 ANQGSEA. The CDR3 is 15 amino acids. The CDR3 DNA reads TGCAGCGTTGAAGGTTATAGCGGGCACTCCTACGAGCAGTACTTC. It translates to CSVEGYSGHSYEQYF.